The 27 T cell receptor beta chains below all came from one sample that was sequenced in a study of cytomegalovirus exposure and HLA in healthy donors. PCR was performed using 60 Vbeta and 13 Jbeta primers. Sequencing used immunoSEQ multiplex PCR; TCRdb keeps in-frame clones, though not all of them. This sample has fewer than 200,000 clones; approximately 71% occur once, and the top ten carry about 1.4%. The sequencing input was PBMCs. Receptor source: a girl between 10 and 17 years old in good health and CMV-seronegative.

The CDR3 sequence is CASSFPQITGRPSYEQYF. The CDR3 coding sequence is TGTGCCAGCAGCTTCCCCCAAATTACAGGGCGTCCATCCTACGAGCAGTACTTC. The chain links TRBV5-4 to TRBJ2-7; a weak D match, TRBD1 (6 bases). The CDR3 runs to 18 residues. The V and J ends lost 2 bases and 1 base respectively, with 22 bases between them. Germline CDR1 reads SGHNT; CDR2 reads YYREEE (reference sequence).

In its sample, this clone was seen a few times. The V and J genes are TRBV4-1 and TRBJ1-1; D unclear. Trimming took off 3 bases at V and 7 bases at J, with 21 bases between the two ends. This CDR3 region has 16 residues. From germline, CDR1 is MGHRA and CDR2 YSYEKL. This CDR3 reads CASSQDISRWQDEAFF. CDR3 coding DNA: TGCGCCAGCAGCCAGGATATTTCTCGTTGGCAGGATGAAGCTTTCTTT.

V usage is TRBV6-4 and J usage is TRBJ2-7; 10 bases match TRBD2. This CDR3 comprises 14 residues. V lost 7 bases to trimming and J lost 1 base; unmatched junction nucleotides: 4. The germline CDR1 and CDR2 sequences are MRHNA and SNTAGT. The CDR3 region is CASTWTSGSYEQYF. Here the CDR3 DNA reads TGTGCCAGCACCTGGACTAGCGGATCCTACGAGCAGTACTTC.

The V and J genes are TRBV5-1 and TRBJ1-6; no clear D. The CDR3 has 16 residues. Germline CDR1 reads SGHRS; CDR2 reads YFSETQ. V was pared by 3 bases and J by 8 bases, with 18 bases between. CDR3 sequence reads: CASSYNGEGRDSPLHF. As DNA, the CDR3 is TGCGCCAGCAGCTACAACGGGGAGGGTAGGGATTCACCCCTCCACTTT.

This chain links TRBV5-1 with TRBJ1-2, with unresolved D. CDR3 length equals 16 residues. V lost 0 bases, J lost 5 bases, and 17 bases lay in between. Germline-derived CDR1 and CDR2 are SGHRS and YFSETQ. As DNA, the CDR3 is TGCGCCAGCAGCTTGGCCCTCGATCGGGTTGGGTATGGCTACACCTTC. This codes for CASSLALDRVGYGYTF.

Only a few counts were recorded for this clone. CDR3 sequence: CASSLGGVFSNQPQHF. The CDR3 DNA sequence: TGTGCCAGCAGCTTGGGGGGGGTCTTTAGCAATCAGCCCCAGCATTTT. The J gene is TRBJ1-5, the V gene TRBV5-6; D is possibly TRBD1 (5 bases). Germline assignment: CDR1 SGHDT and CDR2 YYEEEE. This CDR3 is built from 16 residues. Trimming stripped 0 bases from V and 0 bases from J, with 10 bases between.

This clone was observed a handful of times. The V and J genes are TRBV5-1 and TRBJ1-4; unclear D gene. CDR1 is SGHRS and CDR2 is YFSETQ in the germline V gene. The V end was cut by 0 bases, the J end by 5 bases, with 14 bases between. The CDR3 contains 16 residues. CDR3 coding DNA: TGCGCCAGCAGCTTGGCGGAGCACTTTACCAATGAAAAACTGTTTTTT. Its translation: CASSLAEHFTNEKLFF. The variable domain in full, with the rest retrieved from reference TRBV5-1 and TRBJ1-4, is KAGVTQTPRYLIKTRGQQVTLSCSPISGHRSVSWYQQTPGQGLQFLFEYFSETQRNKGNFPGRFSGRQFSNSRSEMNVSTLELGDSALYLCASSLAEHFTNEKLFFGSGTQLSVL.

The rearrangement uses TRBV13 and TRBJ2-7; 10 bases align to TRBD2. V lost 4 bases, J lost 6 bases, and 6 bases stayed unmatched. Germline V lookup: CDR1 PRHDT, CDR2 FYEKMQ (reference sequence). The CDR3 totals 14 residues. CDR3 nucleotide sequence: TGTGCCAGCAGCTCCGTAGCGGGGGGAAGCGAGCAGTACTTC. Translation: CASSSVAGGSEQYF. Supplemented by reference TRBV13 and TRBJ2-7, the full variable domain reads AAGVIQSPRHLIKEKRETATLKCYPIPRHDTVYWYQQGPGQDPQFLISFYEKMQSDKGSIPDRFSAQQFSDYHSELNMSSLELGDSALYFCASSSVAGGSEQYFGPGTRLTVT.

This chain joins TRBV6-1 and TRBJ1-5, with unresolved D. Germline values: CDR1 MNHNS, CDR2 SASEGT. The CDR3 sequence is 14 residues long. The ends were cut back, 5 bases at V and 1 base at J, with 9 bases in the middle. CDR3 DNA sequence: TGTGCCAGCAGTTTAACAGTGAGCAATCAGCCCCAGCATTTT. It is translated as CASSLTVSNQPQHF.

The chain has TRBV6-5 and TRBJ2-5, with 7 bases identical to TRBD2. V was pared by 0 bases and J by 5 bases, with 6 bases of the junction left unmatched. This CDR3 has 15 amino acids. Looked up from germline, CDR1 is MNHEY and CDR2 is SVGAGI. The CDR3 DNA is TGTGCCAGCAGTTACTCGGGGGAGGGGTCGGAGACCCAGTACTTC. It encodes CASSYSGEGSETQYF.

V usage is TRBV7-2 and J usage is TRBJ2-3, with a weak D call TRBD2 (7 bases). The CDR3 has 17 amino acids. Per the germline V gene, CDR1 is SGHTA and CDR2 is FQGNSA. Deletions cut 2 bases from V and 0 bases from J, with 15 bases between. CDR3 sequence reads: CASSLWGASGSTDTQYF. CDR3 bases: TGTGCCAGCAGCTTATGGGGGGCTAGCGGTAGCACAGATACGCAGTATTTT.

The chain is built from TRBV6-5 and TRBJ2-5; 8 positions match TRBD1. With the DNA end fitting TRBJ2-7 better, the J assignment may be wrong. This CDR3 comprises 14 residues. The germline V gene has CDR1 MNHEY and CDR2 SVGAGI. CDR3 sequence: CASSPDRDPNEQYF. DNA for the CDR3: TGTGCCAGCAGCCCGGACAGGGATCCAAACGAGCAGTACTTC.

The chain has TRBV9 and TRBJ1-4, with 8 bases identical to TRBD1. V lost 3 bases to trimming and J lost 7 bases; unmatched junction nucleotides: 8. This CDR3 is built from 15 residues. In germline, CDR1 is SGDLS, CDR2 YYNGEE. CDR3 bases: TGTGCCAGCAGCGAGGACCAGGGGGCTGGTGAAAAACTGTTTTTT. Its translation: CASSEDQGAGEKLFF.

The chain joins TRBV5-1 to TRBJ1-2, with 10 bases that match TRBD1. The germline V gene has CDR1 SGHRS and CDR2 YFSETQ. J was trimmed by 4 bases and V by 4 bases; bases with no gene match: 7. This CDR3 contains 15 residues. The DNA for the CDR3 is TGCGCCAGCAGCCCTCCCGGACAGGGGGGCTATGGCTACACCTTC. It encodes CASSPPGQGGYGYTF.

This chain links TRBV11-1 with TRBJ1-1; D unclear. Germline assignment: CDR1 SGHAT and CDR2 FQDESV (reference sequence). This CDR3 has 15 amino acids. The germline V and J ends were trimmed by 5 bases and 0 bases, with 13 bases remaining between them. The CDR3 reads CASSPQTPMNTEAFF. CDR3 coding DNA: TGTGCCAGCAGCCCACAAACACCCATGAACACTGAAGCTTTCTTT.

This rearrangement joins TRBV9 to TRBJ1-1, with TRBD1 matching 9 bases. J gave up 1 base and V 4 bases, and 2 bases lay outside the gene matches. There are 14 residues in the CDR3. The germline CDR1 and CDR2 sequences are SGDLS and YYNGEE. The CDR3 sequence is CASSTTGGNTEAFF. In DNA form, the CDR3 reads TGTGCCAGCAGCACGACAGGGGGGAACACTGAAGCTTTCTTT.

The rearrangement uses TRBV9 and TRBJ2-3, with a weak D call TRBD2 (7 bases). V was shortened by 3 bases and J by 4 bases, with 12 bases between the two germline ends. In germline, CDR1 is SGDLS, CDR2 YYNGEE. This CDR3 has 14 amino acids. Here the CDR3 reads CASSGGGVADTQYF. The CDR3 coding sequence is TGTGCCAGCAGCGGAGGGGGGGTGGCAGATACGCAGTATTTT. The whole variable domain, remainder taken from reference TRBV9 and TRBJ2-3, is DSGVTQTPKHLITATGQRVTLRCSPRSGDLSVYWYQQSLDQGLQFLIQYYNGEERAKGNILERFSAQQFPDLHSELNLSSLELGDSALYFCASSGGGVADTQYFGPGTRLTVL.

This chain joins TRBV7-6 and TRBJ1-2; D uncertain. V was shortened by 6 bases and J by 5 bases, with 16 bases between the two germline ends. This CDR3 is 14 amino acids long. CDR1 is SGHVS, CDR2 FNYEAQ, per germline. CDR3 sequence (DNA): TGTGCCAGCAGTCCCGGCGAGGTTGATTATGGCTACACCTTC. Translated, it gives CASSPGEVDYGYTF.

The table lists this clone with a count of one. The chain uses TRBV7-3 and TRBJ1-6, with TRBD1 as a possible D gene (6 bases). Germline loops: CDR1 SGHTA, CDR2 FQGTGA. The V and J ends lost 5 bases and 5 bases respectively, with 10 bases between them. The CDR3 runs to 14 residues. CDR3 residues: CASSPDRNNSPLHF. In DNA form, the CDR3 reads TGTGCCAGCAGCCCCGACAGGAATAATTCACCCCTCCACTTT.

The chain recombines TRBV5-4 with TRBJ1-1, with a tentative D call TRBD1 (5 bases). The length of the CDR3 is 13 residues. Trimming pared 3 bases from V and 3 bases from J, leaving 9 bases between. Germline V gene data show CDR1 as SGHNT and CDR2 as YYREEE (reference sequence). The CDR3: CASSSLRDTEAFF. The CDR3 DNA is TGTGCCAGCAGCTCCCTCAGGGACACTGAAGCTTTCTTT. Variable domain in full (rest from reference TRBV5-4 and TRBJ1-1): ETGVTQSPTHLIKTRGQQVTLRCSSQSGHNTVSWYQQALGQGPQFIFQYYREEENGRGNFPPRFSGLQFPNYSSELNVNALELDDSALYLCASSSLRDTEAFFGQGTRLTVV.

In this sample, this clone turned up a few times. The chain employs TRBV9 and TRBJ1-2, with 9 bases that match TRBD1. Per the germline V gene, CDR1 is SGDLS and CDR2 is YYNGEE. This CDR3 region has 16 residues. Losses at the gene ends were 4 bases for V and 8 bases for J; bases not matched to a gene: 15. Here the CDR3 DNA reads TGTGCCAGCAGCTCAAGAACGGACAGGGGTGGGGAGGGCTACACCTTC. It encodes CASSSRTDRGGEGYTF.

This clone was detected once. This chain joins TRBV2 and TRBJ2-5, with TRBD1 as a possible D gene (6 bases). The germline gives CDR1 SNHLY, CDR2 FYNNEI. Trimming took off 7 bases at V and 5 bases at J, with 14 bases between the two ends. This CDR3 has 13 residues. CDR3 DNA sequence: TGTGCCAGCAACCGGGACAAGGGGGAGACCCAGTACTTC. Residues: CASNRDKGETQYF.

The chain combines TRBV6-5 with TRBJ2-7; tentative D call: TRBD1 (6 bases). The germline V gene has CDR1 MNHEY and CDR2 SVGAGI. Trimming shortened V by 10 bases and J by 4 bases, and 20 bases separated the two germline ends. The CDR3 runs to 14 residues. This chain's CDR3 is CATQTGRAAYEQYF. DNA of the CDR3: TGTGCCACCCAGACAGGCCGAGCGGCGTACGAGCAGTACTTC.

The CDR3 here is CAWRRQEPYEQYF. Written as DNA, the CDR3 is TGTGCCTGGAGGAGACAGGAACCCTACGAGCAGTACTTC. The rearrangement joins TRBV30 to TRBJ2-7; tentative D call: TRBD1 (6 bases). V gave up 3 bases and J gave up 2 bases, with 11 bases separating them. The CDR3 is made up of 13 amino acids. The germline V gene has CDR1 GTSNPN and CDR2 SVGIG (reference sequence).

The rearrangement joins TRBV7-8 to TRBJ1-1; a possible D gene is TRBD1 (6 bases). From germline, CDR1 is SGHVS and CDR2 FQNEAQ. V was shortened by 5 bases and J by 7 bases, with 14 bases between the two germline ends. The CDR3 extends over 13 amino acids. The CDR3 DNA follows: TGTGCCAGCAGCGACAGGACATTTATTGAAGCTTTCTTT. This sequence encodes CASSDRTFIEAFF.

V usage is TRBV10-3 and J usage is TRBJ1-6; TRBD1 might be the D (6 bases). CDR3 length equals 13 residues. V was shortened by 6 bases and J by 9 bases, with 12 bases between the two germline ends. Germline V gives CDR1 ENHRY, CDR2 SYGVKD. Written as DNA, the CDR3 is TGTGCCATCAGCGGGGACAAAACTTCACCCCTCCACTTT. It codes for CAISGDKTSPLHF.

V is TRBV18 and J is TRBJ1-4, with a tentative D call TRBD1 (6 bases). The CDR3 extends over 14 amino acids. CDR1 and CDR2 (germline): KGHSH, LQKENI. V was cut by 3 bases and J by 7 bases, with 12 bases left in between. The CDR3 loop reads CASSPATGIEKLFF. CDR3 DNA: TGTGCCAGCTCACCGGCAACAGGGATTGAAAAACTGTTTTTT.